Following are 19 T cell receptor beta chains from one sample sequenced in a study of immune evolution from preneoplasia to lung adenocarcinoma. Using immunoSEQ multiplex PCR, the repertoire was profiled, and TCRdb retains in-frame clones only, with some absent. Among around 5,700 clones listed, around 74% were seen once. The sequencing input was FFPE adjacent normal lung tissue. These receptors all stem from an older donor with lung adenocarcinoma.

The CDR3 is CAWSVGGGQYNQPQHF. CDR3 coding DNA: TGTGCCTGGAGTGTGGGCGGTGGGCAGTACAATCAGCCCCAGCATTTT. V and J are TRBV30 and TRBJ1-5; D ambiguous. The CDR3 covers 16 residues. V was trimmed by 0 bases and J by 3 bases, leaving 15 bases between them. Germline V CDR1 and CDR2: GTSNPN, SVGIG (reference sequence).

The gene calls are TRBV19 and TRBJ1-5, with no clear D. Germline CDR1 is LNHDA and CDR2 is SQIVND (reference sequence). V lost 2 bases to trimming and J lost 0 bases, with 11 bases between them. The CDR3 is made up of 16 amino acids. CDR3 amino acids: CASSIPTGLSNQPQHF. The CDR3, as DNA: TGTGCCAGTAGTATACCCACCGGGCTTAGCAATCAGCCCCAGCATTTT.

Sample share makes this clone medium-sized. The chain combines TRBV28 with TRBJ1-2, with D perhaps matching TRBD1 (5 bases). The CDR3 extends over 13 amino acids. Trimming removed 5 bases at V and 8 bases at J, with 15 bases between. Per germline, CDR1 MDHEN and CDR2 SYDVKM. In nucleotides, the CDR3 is TGTGCCAGCAGTGAAGGAGGGGATGACGGCTACACCTTC. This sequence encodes CASSEGGDDGYTF.

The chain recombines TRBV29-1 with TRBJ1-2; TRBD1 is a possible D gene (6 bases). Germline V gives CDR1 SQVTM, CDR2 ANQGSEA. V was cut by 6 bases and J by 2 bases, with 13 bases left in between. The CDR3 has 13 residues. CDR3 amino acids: CSVLQGINYGYTF. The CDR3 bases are TGCAGCGTCTTACAGGGAATCAACTATGGCTACACCTTC.

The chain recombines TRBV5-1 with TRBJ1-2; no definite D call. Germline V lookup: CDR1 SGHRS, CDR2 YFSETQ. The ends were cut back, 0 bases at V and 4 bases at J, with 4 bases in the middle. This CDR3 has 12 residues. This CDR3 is CASSLDGYGYTF. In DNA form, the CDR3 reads TGCGCCAGCAGCTTGGACGGCTATGGCTACACCTTC.

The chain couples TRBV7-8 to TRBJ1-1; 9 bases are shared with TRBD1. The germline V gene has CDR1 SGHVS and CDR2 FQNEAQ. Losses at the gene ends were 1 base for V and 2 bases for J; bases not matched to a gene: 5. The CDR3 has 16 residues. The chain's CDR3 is CASSLGRDRANTEAFF. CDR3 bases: TGTGCCAGCAGCTTAGGAAGGGACAGGGCAAACACTGAAGCTTTCTTT.

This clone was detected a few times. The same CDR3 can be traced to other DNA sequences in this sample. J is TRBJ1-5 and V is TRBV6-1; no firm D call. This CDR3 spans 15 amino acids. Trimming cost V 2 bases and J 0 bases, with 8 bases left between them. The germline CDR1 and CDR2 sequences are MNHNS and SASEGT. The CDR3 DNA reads TGTGCCAGCAGTGAACCACAATATAGCAATCAGCCCCAGCATTTT. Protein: CASSEPQYSNQPQHF.

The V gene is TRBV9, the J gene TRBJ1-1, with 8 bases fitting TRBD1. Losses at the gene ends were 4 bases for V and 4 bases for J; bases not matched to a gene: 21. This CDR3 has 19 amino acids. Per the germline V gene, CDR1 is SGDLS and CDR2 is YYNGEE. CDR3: CASSPSFFASQGAGTEAFF. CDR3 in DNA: TGTGCCAGCAGCCCGTCTTTTTTCGCTTCTCAGGGGGCTGGCACTGAAGCTTTCTTT.

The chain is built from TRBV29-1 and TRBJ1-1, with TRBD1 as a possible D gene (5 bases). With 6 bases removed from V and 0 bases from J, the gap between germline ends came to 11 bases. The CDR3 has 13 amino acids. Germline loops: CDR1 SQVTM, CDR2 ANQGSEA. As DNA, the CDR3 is TGCAGCGTCCCGGGACCTTTGAACACTGAAGCTTTCTTT. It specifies CSVPGPLNTEAFF.

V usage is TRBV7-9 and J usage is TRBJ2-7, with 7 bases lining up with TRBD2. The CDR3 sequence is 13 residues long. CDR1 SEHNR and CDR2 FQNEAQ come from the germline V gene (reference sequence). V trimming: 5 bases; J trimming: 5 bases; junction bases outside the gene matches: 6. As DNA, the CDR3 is TGTGCCAGCAGCACGTGGGGGGGGGACGAGCAGTACTTC. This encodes CASSTWGGDEQYF.

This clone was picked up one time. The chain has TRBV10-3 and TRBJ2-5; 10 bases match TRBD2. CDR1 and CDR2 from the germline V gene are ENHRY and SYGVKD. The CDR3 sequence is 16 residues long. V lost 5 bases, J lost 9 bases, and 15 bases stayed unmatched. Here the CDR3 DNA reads TGTGCCATCAGTCCTCGGGGTAGCGGGGGGTCCCCGGCCCAGTACTTC. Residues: CAISPRGSGGSPAQYF.

The DNA of the CDR3 is TGTGCCAGCTCACCTGTGGGGGGATACCAAGAGACCCAGTACTTC. Translated: CASSPVGGYQETQYF. The J gene is TRBJ2-5, the V gene TRBV18; D is possibly TRBD2 (6 bases). Germline-derived CDR1 and CDR2 are KGHSH and LQKENI. CDR3 length equals 15 residues. V shed 3 bases and J shed 0 bases, with 11 bases lying between them.

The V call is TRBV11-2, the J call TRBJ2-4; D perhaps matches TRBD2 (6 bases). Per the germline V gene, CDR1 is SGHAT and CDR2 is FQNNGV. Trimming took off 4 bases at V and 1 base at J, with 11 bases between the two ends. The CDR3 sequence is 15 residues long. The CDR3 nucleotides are TGTGCCAGCAGCTCCCCAGGAGGGGCCAAAAACATTCAGTACTTC. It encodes CASSSPGGAKNIQYF.

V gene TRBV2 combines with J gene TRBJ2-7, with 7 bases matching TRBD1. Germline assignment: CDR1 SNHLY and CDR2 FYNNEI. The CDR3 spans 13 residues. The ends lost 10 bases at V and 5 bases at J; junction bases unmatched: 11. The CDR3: CATGQVGYDEQYF. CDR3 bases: TGTGCCACAGGACAGGTCGGCTACGACGAGCAGTACTTC. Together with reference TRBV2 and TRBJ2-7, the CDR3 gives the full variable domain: EPEVTQTPSHQVTQMGQEVILRCVPISNHLYFYWYRQILGQKVEFLVSFYNNEISEKSEIFDDQFSVERPDGSNFTLKIRSTKLEDSAMYFCATGQVGYDEQYFGPGTRLTVT.

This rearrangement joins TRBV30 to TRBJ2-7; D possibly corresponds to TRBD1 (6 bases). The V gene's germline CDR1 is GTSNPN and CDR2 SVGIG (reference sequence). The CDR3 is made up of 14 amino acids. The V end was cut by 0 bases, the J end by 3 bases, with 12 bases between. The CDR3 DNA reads TGTGCCTGGAGTGTATCGGGCAGGGGCTACGAGCAGTACTTC. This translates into CAWSVSGRGYEQYF.

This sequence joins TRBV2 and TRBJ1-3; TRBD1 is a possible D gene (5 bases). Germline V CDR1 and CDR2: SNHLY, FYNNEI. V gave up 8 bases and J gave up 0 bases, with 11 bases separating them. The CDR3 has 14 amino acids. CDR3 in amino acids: CASGGRTSGNTIYF. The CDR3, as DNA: TGTGCCAGCGGGGGACGGACCTCTGGAAACACCATATATTTT.

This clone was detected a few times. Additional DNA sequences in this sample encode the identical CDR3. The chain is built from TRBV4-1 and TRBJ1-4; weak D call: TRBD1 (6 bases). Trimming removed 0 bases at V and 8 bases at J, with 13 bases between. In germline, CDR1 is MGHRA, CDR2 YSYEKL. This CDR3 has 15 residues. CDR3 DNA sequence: TGCGCCAGCAGCCAAGACCCGGGGGCGTGGGAAAAACTGTTTTTT. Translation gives CASSQDPGAWEKLFF.

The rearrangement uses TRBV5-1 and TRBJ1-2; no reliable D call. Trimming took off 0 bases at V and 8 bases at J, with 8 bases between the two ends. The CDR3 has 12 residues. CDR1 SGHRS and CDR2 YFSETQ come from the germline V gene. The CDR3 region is CASSLDGKGYTF. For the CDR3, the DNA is TGCGCCAGCAGCTTGGACGGCAAGGGCTACACCTTC.

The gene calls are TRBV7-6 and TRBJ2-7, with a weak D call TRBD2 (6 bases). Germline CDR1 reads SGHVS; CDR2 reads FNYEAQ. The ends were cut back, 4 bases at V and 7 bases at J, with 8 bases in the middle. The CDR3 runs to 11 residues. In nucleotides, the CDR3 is TGTGCCAGCAGCTCCGGAGGGGAGCAGTACTTC. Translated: CASSSGGEQYF.